This T cell receptor beta chain was profiled in a study of cytomegalovirus exposure and HLA in healthy donors (dated by TCRdb to the late 2010s). Some background on the complete study: According to a later analysis, one platform produced both the 100 to 150 validation repertoires and the 666 repertoires of the first cohort. The aim of the study was to test whether cataloging public T cell receptors could identify signatures of past pathogen exposure. In addition to the first cohort of 666 subjects, a separate validation cohort of about 120 different subjects was used. High-throughput TCR immunosequencing, statistical association of individual TCRs with disease status, and machine learning were combined to predict cytomegalovirus infection status.

Libraries were built with the immunoSEQ multiplex PCR assay. Regarding the original processing steps: A statistical classification framework was developed to diagnose cytomegalovirus status using the catalog of TCR beta chain sequences. This immuneACCESS table, as held by TCRdb, lists in-frame sequences with V and J called but not all clones. Of the missing ones, under half trace to an unresolved V gene in checked studies; the others have no known cause. V and J calls and clone size are copied from that table; D and trimming were computed from the DNA. The sample has roughly 250,000 clones on record, approximately 83% of them singletons. Together, the top ten hold around 1.2% of the sample. In regard to this clone: It lacks a known antigen. There are no base qualities to consult, and no much larger clone falls within one base.

CDR1 and CDR2 (MNHNY, SVGAGI) derive from the germline V gene (reference sequence). Including the terminal cysteine and phenylalanine, the CDR3 comprises 15 residues. The only DNA kept is the CDR3, 45 bases in frame from the first base. The V end gives up 5 bases and the J end 3 bases, leaving 10 bases in the junction not matched to a gene. Donors formed part of the validation cohort, which comprised 120 subjects and was distinct from the first cohort of several hundred subjects. General study outcomes and caveats: A later analysis had no HLA typing for the validation cohort, so co-occurrence there was scored across all 130 or so repertoires. Cytomegalovirus status was reported to be diagnosed by the classifier with high specificity and sensitivity in both the original and validation cohorts. A total of fewer than 200 TCR beta chains were listed by the study as associated with cytomegalovirus. A later analysis found that TCRs clustered in the first cohort also tended to co-occur in the roughly 120 validation repertoires, with approximately 95% of cluster scores above 0. A few of the identified cytomegalovirus-associated TCR beta chains were confirmed in vitro to be specific for cytomegalovirus antigens. According to the authors, the approach could potentially be generalized to other disease states and immunological phenotypes. Most TCR sequences were observed very rarely across donors, whereas some public TCRs were present in many individuals.

The sequence derives from a woman aged 25-40 years in good health and CMV-seropositive. The sequenced sample was PBMCs. The chain is made from TRBV6-6 and TRBJ2-7; the junction holds 7 bases that match TRBD1. This receptor carries the CDR3 CASSNDARGIYEQYF. The nucleotides read TGTGCCAGCAGTAACGATGCCAGGGGGATCTACGAGCAGTACTTC.